This T cell receptor beta chain is from a study of T cell responses to AZD1222 COVID-19 vaccine. The CDR3 has 13 residues. The germline V gene has CDR1 SGDLS and CDR2 YYNGEE. Trimming cost V 5 bases and J 4 bases, with 11 bases left between them. Note on this clone: The antigen remains unidentified.

The study's findings and limits: At baseline, just a handful of AZD1222 recipients tested seropositive. Reports say nearly half of spike-specific TCRs go after unmutated variant regions. With dominance at 160-218 and 743-854, vaccine-associated CD4 TCRs spanned spike.

Sequenced by immunoSEQ multiplex PCR; TCRdb stores in-frame clones only, minus some. This table has 150,000 to 200,000 clones, 80% to 90% appearing once. The starting material was peripheral blood, obtained on day 0 of MenACWY control vaccination. This clonotype was sampled from an adult in good health. The rearrangement joins TRBV9 to TRBJ2-3, with D tentatively TRBD2 (6 bases). CDR3 bases: TGTGCCAGCAGTGCGGGGAGCCCAGATACGCAGTATTTT. Translating gives CASSAGSPDTQYF.